The next 7 T cell receptor beta chains were all read from a single sample in a study of T cell changes during pregnancy in multiple sclerosis. Some clones are missing from TCRdb's copy, which holds only in-frame ones; the method was immunoSEQ multiplex PCR. The data show approximately 100,000 clones, 90% to 95% seen once. Specimen: peripheral blood, collected before pregnancy. These TCRs come from a female donor with multiple sclerosis, enrolled in a pregnancy study.

CDR3 nucleotide sequence: TGTGCCAGCCACACTAGCGGGAGGCCGAATGAGCAGTTCTTC. This sequence encodes CASHTSGRPNEQFF. This chain uses TRBV21-1 with TRBJ2-1; the table's D call, TRBD2, was not checked against the DNA. TRBV21-1 is assigned pseudogene status. The CDR3 contains 14 residues.

The chain couples TRBV19 to TRBJ2-7; 7 bases are a match to TRBD1. CDR1 and CDR2 (germline): LNHDA, SQIVND (reference sequence). Trimming removed 5 bases from V and 1 base from J; junction bases left unmatched: 5. CDR3 length: 14 amino acids. The CDR3 sequence is CASSWTGLSYEQYF. Here the CDR3 DNA reads TGTGCCAGTAGTTGGACAGGTTTGTCCTACGAGCAGTACTTC.

The chain combines TRBV5-5 with TRBJ1-4; D is uncertain. The CDR3 length is 13 residues. Per the germline V gene, CDR1 is SGHKS and CDR2 is YYEKEE (reference sequence). Trimming removed 4 bases at V and 3 bases at J, with 7 bases between. The chain's CDR3 is CASSPYPNEKLFF. CDR3 coding DNA: TGTGCCAGCAGCCCCTACCCTAATGAAAAACTGTTTTTT.

This clone occurred once. The rearrangement links TRBV7-9 to TRBJ1-1; a possible D gene is TRBD1 (5 bases). V lost 1 base, J lost 10 bases, and 13 bases lay in between. The germline CDR1 and CDR2 sequences are SEHNR and FQNEAQ (reference sequence). This CDR3 contains 13 residues. CDR3 nucleotide sequence: TGTGCCAGCAGCTTAGGATCAGGGTTGAGAGCTTTCTTT. Translating gives CASSLGSGLRAFF.

V gene TRBV5-3 combines with J gene TRBJ1-5; a weak D match, TRBD1 (6 bases). TRBV5-3 is classed as an ORF, of uncertain function. Trimming cost V 4 bases and J 7 bases, with 15 bases left between them. This CDR3 spans 14 amino acids. CDR3 nucleotides: TGTGCCAGAAGCAAGGGGGGGCGAAAGCAGCCCCAGCATTTT. Amino acid sequence: CARSKGGRKQPQHF.

The V gene is TRBV7-2, the J gene TRBJ2-7; no clear D gene. This CDR3 comprises 14 residues. CDR1 is SGHTA and CDR2 is FQGNSA in the germline V gene. The V and J ends lost 2 bases and 0 bases respectively, with 8 bases between them. This CDR3 reads CASSLIVNSYEQYF. DNA for the CDR3: TGTGCCAGCAGCTTAATTGTCAACTCCTACGAGCAGTACTTC.

The chain is built from TRBV20-1 and TRBJ2-7; a possible D gene is TRBD2 (6 bases). V was shortened by 2 bases and J by 7 bases, with 9 bases between the two germline ends. Germline CDR1 and CDR2: DFQATT and SNEGSKA (reference sequence). CDR3 size: 11 residues. The CDR3 protein is CSARREREQYF. Written as DNA, the CDR3 is TGCAGTGCTAGACGGGAGAGGGAGCAGTACTTC.